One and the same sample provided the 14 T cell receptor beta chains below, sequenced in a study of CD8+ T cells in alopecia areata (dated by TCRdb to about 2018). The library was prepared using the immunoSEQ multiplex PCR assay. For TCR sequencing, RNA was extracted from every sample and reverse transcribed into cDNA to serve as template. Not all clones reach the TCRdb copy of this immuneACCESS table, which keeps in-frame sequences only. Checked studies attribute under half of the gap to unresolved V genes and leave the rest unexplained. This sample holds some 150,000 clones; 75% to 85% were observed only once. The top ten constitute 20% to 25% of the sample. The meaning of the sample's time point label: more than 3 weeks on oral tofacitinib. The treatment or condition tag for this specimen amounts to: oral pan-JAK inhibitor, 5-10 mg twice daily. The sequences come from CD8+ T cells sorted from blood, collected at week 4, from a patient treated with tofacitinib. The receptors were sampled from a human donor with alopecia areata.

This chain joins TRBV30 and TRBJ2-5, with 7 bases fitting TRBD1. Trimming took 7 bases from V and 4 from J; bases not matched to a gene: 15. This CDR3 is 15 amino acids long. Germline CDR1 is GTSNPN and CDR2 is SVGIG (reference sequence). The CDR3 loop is CALGARGQSGETQYF. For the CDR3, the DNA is TGTGCCTTGGGGGCAAGGGGGCAGTCTGGAGAGACCCAGTACTTC. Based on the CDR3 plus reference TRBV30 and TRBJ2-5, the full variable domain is SQTIHQWPATLVQPVGSPLSLECTVEGTSNPNLYWYRQAAGRGLQLLFYSVGIGQISSEVPQNLSASRPQDRQFILSSKKLLLSDSGFYLCALGARGQSGETQYFGPGTRLLVL.

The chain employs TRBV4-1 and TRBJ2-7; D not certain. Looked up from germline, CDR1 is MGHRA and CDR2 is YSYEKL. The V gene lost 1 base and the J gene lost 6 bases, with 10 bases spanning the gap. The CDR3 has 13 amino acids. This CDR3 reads CASSQVMGLEQYF. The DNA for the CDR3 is TGCGCCAGCAGCCAAGTAATGGGCCTCGAGCAGTACTTC.

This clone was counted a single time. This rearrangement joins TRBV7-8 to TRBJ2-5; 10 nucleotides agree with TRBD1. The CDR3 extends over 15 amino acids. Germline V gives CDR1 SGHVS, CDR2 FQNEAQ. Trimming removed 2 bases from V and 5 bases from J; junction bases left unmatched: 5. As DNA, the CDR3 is TGTGCCAGCAGCTTACTGGGACAGGGGAGGGAGACCCAGTACTTC. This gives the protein CASSLLGQGRETQYF.

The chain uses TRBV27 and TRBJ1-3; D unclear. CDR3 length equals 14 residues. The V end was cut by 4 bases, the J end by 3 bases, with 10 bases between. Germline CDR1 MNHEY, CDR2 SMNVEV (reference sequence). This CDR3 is CASSSSQFGNTIYF. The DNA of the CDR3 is TGTGCCAGCAGTTCGAGCCAGTTTGGAAACACCATATATTTT.

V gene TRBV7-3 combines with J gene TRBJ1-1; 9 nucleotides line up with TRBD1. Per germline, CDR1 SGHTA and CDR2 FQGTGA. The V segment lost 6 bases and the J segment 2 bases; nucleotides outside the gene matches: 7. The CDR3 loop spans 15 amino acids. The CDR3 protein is CASSLGQGLNTEAFF. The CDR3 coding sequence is TGTGCCAGCAGTTTGGGACAGGGACTTAACACTGAAGCTTTCTTT.

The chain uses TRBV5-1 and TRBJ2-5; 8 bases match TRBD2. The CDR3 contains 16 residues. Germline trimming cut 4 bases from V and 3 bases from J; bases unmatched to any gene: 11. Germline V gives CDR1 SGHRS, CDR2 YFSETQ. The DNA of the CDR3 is TGCGCCAGCAGCATTCAAGGCGGGACTAGGAAAGAGACCCAGTACTTC. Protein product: CASSIQGGTRKETQYF.

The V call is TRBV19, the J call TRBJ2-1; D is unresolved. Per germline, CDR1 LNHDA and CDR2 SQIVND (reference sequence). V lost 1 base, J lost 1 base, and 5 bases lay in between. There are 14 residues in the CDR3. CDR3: CASSIVLSYNEQFF. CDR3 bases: TGTGCCAGTAGTATAGTTCTTTCCTACAATGAGCAGTTCTTC.

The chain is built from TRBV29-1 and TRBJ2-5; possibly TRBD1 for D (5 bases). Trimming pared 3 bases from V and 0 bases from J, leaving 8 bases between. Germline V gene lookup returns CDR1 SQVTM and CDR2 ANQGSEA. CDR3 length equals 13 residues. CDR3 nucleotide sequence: TGCAGCGTTGATTACAGGAACCAAGAGACCCAGTACTTC. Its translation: CSVDYRNQETQYF.

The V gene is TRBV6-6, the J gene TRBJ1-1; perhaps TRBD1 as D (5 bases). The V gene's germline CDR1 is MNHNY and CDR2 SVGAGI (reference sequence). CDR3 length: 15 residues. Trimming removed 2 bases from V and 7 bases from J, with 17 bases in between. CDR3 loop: CASSYRQGSYVEAFF. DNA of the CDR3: TGTGCCAGCAGTTACCGTCAGGGCTCTTACGTTGAAGCTTTCTTT.

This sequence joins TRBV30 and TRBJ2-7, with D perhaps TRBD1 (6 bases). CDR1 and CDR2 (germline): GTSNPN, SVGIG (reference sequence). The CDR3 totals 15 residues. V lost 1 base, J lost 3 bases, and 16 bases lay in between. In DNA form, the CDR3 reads TGTGCCTGGAGTGCCCCTGACAGGAACAACTACGAGCAGTACTTC. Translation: CAWSAPDRNNYEQYF.

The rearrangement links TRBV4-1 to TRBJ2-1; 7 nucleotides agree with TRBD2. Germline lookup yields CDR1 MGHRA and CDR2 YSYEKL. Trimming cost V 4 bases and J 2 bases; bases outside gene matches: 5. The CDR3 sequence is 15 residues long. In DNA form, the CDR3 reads TGCGCCAGCAGCCCGATGGGGACTACCTACAATGAGCAGTTCTTC. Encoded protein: CASSPMGTTYNEQFF.

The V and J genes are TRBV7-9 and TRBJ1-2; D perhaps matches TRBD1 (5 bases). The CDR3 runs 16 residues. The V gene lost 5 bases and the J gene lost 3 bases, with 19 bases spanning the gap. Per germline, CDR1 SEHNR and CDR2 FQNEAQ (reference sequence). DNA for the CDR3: TGTGCCAGCAGCCCTCCCGTGGGGGGGGAGGACTATGGCTACACCTTC. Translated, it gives CASSPPVGGEDYGYTF.

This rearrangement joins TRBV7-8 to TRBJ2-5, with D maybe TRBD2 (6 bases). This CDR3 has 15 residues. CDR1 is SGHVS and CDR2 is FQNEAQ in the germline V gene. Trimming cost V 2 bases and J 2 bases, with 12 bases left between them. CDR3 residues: CASSLPSGLQETQYF. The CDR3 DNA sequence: TGTGCCAGCAGCTTACCCTCGGGACTGCAAGAGACCCAGTACTTC.

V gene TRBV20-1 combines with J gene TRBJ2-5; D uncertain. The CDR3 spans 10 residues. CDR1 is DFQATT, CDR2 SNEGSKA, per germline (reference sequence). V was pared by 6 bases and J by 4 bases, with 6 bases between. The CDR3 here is CSAPAETQYF. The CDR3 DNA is TGCAGTGCCCCGGCAGAGACCCAGTACTTC.